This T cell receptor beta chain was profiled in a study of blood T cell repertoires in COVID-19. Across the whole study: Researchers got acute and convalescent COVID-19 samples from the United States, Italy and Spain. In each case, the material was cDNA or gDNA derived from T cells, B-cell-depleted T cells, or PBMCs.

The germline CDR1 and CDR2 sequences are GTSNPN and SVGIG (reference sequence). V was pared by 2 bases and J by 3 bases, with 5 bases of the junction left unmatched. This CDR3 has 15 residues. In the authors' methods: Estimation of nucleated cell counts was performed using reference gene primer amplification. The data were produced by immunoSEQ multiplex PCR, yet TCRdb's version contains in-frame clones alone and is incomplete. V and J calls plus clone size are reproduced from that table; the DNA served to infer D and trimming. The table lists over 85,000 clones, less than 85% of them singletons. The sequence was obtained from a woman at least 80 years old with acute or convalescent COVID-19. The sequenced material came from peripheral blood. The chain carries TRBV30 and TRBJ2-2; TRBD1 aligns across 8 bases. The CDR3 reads CAWSPLQGDTGELFF. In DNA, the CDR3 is TGTGCCTGGAGTCCACTACAGGGGGACACCGGGGAGCTGTTTTTT.